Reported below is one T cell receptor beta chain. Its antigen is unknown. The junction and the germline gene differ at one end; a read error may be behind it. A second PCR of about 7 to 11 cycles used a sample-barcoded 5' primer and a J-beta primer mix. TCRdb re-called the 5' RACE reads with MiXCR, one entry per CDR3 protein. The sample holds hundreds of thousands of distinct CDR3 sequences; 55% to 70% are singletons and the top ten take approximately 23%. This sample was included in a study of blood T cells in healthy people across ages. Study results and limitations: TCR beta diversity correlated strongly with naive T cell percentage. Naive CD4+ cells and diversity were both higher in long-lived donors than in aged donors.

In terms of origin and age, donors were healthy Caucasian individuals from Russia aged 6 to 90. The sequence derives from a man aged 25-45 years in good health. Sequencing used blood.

Written as DNA, the CDR3 is TGTCTTGCTACCGGGACCTACACAGATACGCAGTATTTT. This codes for CLATGTYTDTQYF. V is TRBV20-1 and J is TRBJ2-3, with D perhaps TRBD1 or TRBD2 (5 bases each). The CDR3 is 13 amino acids. Germline V CDR1 and CDR2: DFQATT, SNEGSKA (reference sequence).